Listed here are 27 T cell receptor beta chains from one sample, sequenced in a study of OX40 agonist ivuxolimab in advanced cancers. Libraries were prepared by immunoSEQ multiplex PCR; TCRdb keeps only in-frame clonotypes and omits some of them. The table shows roughly 58,000 clones, with 84% occurring only once. Material: CD4+ or CD8+ T cells sorted from blood, obtained in a trial of the OX40 agonist ivuxolimab. Every receptor here comes from an adult with an advanced solid tumor such as melanoma, head and neck, liver or kidney cancer.

This clone has only a few counts. The gene calls are TRBV5-1 and TRBJ2-7; weak D call: TRBD2 (5 bases). This CDR3 is built from 16 residues. The ends were cut back, 0 bases at V and 2 bases at J, with 15 bases in the middle. CDR1 and CDR2 (germline): SGHRS, YFSETQ. The chain's CDR3 is CASSLGPQEEAYEQYF. The CDR3 nucleotides are TGCGCCAGCAGCTTGGGTCCCCAGGAGGAGGCCTACGAGCAGTACTTC.

The chain carries TRBV11-2 and TRBJ2-5; D gene ambiguous. Germline assignment: CDR1 SGHAT and CDR2 FQNNGV. This CDR3 has 15 amino acids. V was pared by 1 base and J by 4 bases, with 13 bases between. CDR3 amino acids: CASSLARYPGETQYF. The CDR3 DNA reads as TGTGCCAGCAGCTTAGCGCGGTACCCCGGAGAGACCCAGTACTTC.

This chain joins TRBV30 and TRBJ1-2; D gene unclear. Germline CDR1 reads GTSNPN; CDR2 reads SVGIG (reference sequence). The ends were cut back, 0 bases at V and 2 bases at J, with 7 bases in the middle. This CDR3 contains 13 residues. CDR3 sequence reads: CAWSVTENYGYTF. The CDR3 DNA reads as TGTGCCTGGAGTGTTACAGAGAACTATGGCTACACCTTC.

This chain links TRBV6-4 with TRBJ2-1; D may be TRBD1 (7 bases). V was shortened by 3 bases and J by 8 bases, with 17 bases between the two germline ends. Looked up from germline, CDR1 is MRHNA and CDR2 is SNTAGT. The CDR3 extends over 15 amino acids. CDR3 protein: CASSEEVGGGDEQFF. CDR3 DNA: TGTGCCAGCAGTGAAGAGGTCGGAGGGGGCGATGAGCAGTTCTTC.

This rearrangement joins TRBV2 to TRBJ2-2, with a weak D call TRBD2 (7 bases). The germline V gene has CDR1 SNHLY and CDR2 FYNNEI. CDR3 length equals 15 residues. The V gene lost 4 bases and the J gene lost 5 bases, with 14 bases spanning the gap. The CDR3 DNA reads as TGTGCCAGCAGTGTGGGGGGGCGCTTAACCGGGGAGCTGTTTTTT. Encoded protein: CASSVGGRLTGELFF.

A few counts support this clone. The chain uses TRBV19 and TRBJ1-5; D gene uncertain. The V end was cut by 6 bases, the J end by 1 base, with 10 bases between. The CDR3 is 14 amino acids. CDR1 and CDR2 from the germline V gene are LNHDA and SQIVND (reference sequence). CDR3 nucleotides: TGTGCCAGTAGCTCGGACCAAAGCAATCAGCCCCAGCATTTT. Amino acid sequence: CASSSDQSNQPQHF.

The chain uses TRBV19 and TRBJ2-2, with D perhaps assigned TRBD1 or TRBD2 (5 bases each). Germline CDR1 LNHDA, CDR2 SQIVND (reference sequence). This CDR3 is 14 amino acids long. Trimming removed 3 bases at V and 11 bases at J, with 16 bases between. The CDR3 protein is CASSMGTVGRELFF. The CDR3 DNA sequence: TGTGCCAGTAGTATGGGGACGGTAGGGAGAGAGCTGTTTTTT. Drawing the rest from reference TRBV19 and TRBJ2-2, the complete variable domain is DGGITQSPKYLFRKEGQNVTLSCEQNLNHDAMYWYRQDPGQGLRLIYYSQIVNDFQKGDIAEGYSVSREKKESFPLTVTSAQKNPTAFYLCASSMGTVGRELFFGEGSRLTVL.

The chain has TRBV5-1 and TRBJ2-1; D remains unclear. In germline, CDR1 is SGHRS, CDR2 YFSETQ. Trimming removed 4 bases from V and 4 bases from J, with 21 bases in between. The CDR3 is 17 amino acids. The CDR3 here is CASSMLLGTQVYNEQFF. The CDR3 DNA sequence: TGCGCCAGCAGCATGCTCCTCGGAACTCAAGTTTACAATGAGCAGTTCTTC.

V and J are TRBV6-5 and TRBJ1-1; the D is unclear. Trimming pared 4 bases from V and 2 bases from J, leaving 11 bases between. Germline V gene sequence: CDR1 MNHEY, CDR2 SVGAGI. The CDR3 length is 14 residues. The CDR3 loop reads CASSSLGINTEAFF. In nucleotides, the CDR3 is TGTGCCAGCAGTTCTTTGGGGATAAACACTGAAGCTTTCTTT.

This sequence joins TRBV11-2 and TRBJ1-4; D uncertain. Germline assignment: CDR1 SGHAT and CDR2 FQNNGV. The CDR3 has 15 residues. V was trimmed by 0 bases and J by 0 bases, leaving 5 bases between them. This CDR3 reads CASSLDDATNEKLFF. CDR3 coding DNA: TGTGCCAGCAGCTTAGACGACGCAACTAATGAAAAACTGTTTTTT.

The chain has TRBV30 and TRBJ1-1; no reliable D call. The V end lost 1 base, the J end lost 11 bases, and 17 bases lay between the germline ends. CDR1 and CDR2 (germline): GTSNPN, SVGIG (reference sequence). The CDR3 totals 13 residues. CDR3 nucleotides: TGTGCCTGGAGTGGACGGCCCCCTGAGGAGGCTTTCTTT. Protein product: CAWSGRPPEEAFF. Based on the CDR3 plus reference TRBV30 and TRBJ1-1, the full variable domain is SQTIHQWPATLVQPVGSPLSLECTVEGTSNPNLYWYRQAAGRGLQLLFYSVGIGQISSEVPQNLSASRPQDRQFILSSKKLLLSDSGFYLCAWSGRPPEEAFFGQGTRLTVV.

The CDR3 DNA reads as TGTGCCAGCAGCAGGGGCACTTTCTCCTACGAGCAGTACTTC. This translates into CASSRGTFSYEQYF. This chain links TRBV14 with TRBJ2-7; a possible D gene is TRBD1 (5 bases). The V and J ends lost 5 bases and 0 bases respectively, with 11 bases between them. Germline lookup yields CDR1 SGHDN and CDR2 FVKESK. CDR3 length: 14 residues.

The chain couples TRBV29-1 to TRBJ2-5, with D maybe TRBD2 (6 bases). The CDR3 length is 12 residues. The germline V and J ends were trimmed by 5 bases and 2 bases, with 9 bases remaining between them. CDR1 and CDR2 (germline): SQVTM, ANQGSEA. CDR3 in amino acids: CSVSSGQETQYF. As DNA, the CDR3 is TGCAGCGTTTCAAGCGGGCAAGAGACCCAGTACTTC.

The gene calls are TRBV7-2 and TRBJ1-1; 8 bases line up with TRBD1. The CDR3 contains 13 residues. Germline V gene sequence: CDR1 SGHTA, CDR2 FQGNSA. The V gene end was trimmed by 2 bases and the J gene end by 7 bases; junction bases not matched to a gene: 3. The CDR3 nucleotides read TGTGCCAGCAGCTTAAGCGGACAGGGTGAAGCTTTCTTT. It encodes CASSLSGQGEAFF.

This clone has a single count. DNA of the CDR3: TGCGCCAGCAGCCAAAAACAGGGCTCCATAAACGAGCAGTACTTC. As protein: CASSQKQGSINEQYF. The chain carries TRBV4-1 and TRBJ2-7; maybe TRBD1 (6 bases). This CDR3 is built from 15 residues. Trimming cost V 2 bases and J 5 bases, with 16 bases left between them. Looked up from germline, CDR1 is MGHRA and CDR2 is YSYEKL.

The V and J genes are TRBV5-6 and TRBJ1-1, with D unclear. CDR3 size: 12 residues. With 0 bases removed from V and 7 bases from J, the gap between germline ends came to 7 bases. CDR1 is SGHDT and CDR2 is YYEEEE in the germline V gene. CDR3: CASSLVGSEAFF. The CDR3 DNA reads as TGTGCCAGCAGCTTGGTCGGGAGTGAAGCTTTCTTT. The variable domain in full, with the rest retrieved from reference TRBV5-6 and TRBJ1-1, is DAGVTQSPTHLIKTRGQQVTLRCSPKSGHDTVSWYQQALGQGPQFIFQYYEEEERQRGNFPDRFSGHQFPNYSSELNVNALLLGDSALYLCASSLVGSEAFFGQGTRLTVV.

The rearrangement links TRBV20-1 to TRBJ2-1; 9 nucleotides align to TRBD1. CDR3 size: 11 residues. V lost 5 bases, J lost 8 bases, and 1 base stayed unmatched. CDR1 and CDR2 (germline): DFQATT, SNEGSKA (reference sequence). The CDR3 DNA sequence: TGCAGTGCTGACAGGGGGTATGAGCAGTTCTTC. Protein sequence: CSADRGYEQFF.

By its share, this clone is medium-sized. The V gene is TRBV5-6, the J gene TRBJ1-2; D possibly corresponds to TRBD1 (5 bases). The CDR3 loop spans 13 amino acids. V was cut by 5 bases and J by 8 bases, with 16 bases left in between. The V gene's germline CDR1 is SGHDT and CDR2 YYEEEE. In DNA form, the CDR3 reads TGTGCCAGCAGTTCCGACGTCAGGGCCGGCTACACCTTC. Amino acid sequence: CASSSDVRAGYTF.

V is TRBV5-1 and J is TRBJ2-2; D call uncertain. The CDR3 runs 13 residues. The germline CDR1 and CDR2 sequences are SGHRS and YFSETQ. Trimming removed 5 bases at V and 0 bases at J, with 5 bases between. The CDR3 DNA reads as TGCGCCAGCAGAGTTGCGAACACCGGGGAGCTGTTTTTT. It is translated as CASRVANTGELFF.

V gene TRBV19 combines with J gene TRBJ1-2; D is unclear. In germline, CDR1 is LNHDA, CDR2 SQIVND (reference sequence). The CDR3 spans 14 residues. V shed 3 bases and J shed 3 bases, with 11 bases lying between them. The CDR3 nucleotides are TGTGCCAGTAGTATTCCTACAAAATACTATGGCTACACCTTC. This sequence encodes CASSIPTKYYGYTF.

The chain couples TRBV28 to TRBJ2-7; 9 bases are a match to TRBD2. Germline CDR1 and CDR2: MDHEN and SYDVKM. Unmatched junction bases numbered 13, after V lost 4 bases and J lost 3 bases. This CDR3 has 17 amino acids. This chain's CDR3 is CASSYPPGSGRDYEQYF. DNA of the CDR3: TGTGCCAGCAGTTACCCCCCTGGTAGCGGGAGAGACTACGAGCAGTACTTC. The full variable domain, completed using reference TRBV28 and TRBJ2-7, is DVKVTQSSRYLVKRTGEKVFLECVQDMDHENMFWYRQDPGLGLRLIYFSYDVKMKEKGDIPEGYSVSREKKERFSLILESASTNQTSMYLCASSYPPGSGRDYEQYFGPGTRLTVT.

The chain couples TRBV7-9 to TRBJ2-1; TRBD1 matches at 7 bases. The CDR3 covers 18 residues. The trim removed 4 bases at V and 0 bases at J, leaving 12 bases unmatched. Germline CDR1 SEHNR, CDR2 FQNEAQ (reference sequence). As DNA, the CDR3 is TGTGCCAGCAGCTCTGATGTCTTCAGGGGGTCCTCCTACAATGAGCAGTTCTTC. Amino acids: CASSSDVFRGSSYNEQFF.

This sequence joins TRBV28 and TRBJ2-7; 13 bases map to TRBD2. This CDR3 is built from 16 residues. Germline V CDR1 and CDR2: MDHEN, SYDVKM. The ends lost 7 bases at V and 7 bases at J; junction bases unmatched: 13. Here the CDR3 reads CASISPPGTSGVEQYF. CDR3 nucleotide sequence: TGTGCCAGCATCTCCCCCCCGGGGACTAGCGGGGTTGAGCAGTACTTC.

The V gene is TRBV10-3, the J gene TRBJ2-2, with 13 bases lining up with TRBD2. Germline CDR1 ENHRY, CDR2 SYGVKD. CDR3 length: 16 residues. Trimming cost V 10 bases and J 7 bases; bases outside gene matches: 12. This chain's CDR3 is CATSPTSGGAGGELFF. In DNA, the CDR3 is TGTGCCACCTCCCCTACTAGCGGGGGGGCAGGCGGGGAGCTGTTTTTT.

In its sample, this clone was seen once. V and J are TRBV4-3 and TRBJ1-2, with unresolved D. The germline V gene has CDR1 LGHNA and CDR2 YSLEER. Trimming left V 0 bases short and J 0 bases short, with 11 bases between. The CDR3 has 16 residues. The CDR3 reads CASSQDWIATNYGYTF. CDR3 sequence (DNA): TGCGCCAGCAGCCAAGATTGGATAGCTACTAACTATGGCTACACCTTC.

The chain has TRBV18 and TRBJ1-5; tentative D call: TRBD1 (6 bases). Germline lookup yields CDR1 KGHSH and CDR2 LQKENI. The V and J ends lost 3 bases and 2 bases respectively, with 11 bases between them. The CDR3 spans 15 residues. The CDR3 bases are TGTGCCAGCTCACCGAATTCAGGGGGCAATCAGCCCCAGCATTTT. Encoded protein: CASSPNSGGNQPQHF.

V usage is TRBV7-8 and J usage is TRBJ1-1; 8 bases line up with TRBD1. V gave up 1 base and J gave up 0 bases; unmatched junction bases: 1. Germline V gene sequence: CDR1 SGHVS, CDR2 FQNEAQ. This CDR3 is built from 15 residues. The CDR3 DNA reads TGTGCCAGCAGCTTAGTGACAGGGGTGAACACTGAAGCTTTCTTT. Translation gives CASSLVTGVNTEAFF.